This T cell receptor beta chain was observed in a study of T cell repertoires in cytomegalovirus infection. About this clonotype itself: Its antigen is as yet unknown.

Via MiXCR, TCRdb re-called the reads, giving one row per CDR3 protein. The table records fewer than 700,000 distinct CDR3 sequences, 24% of them present only once. General study findings and limits: CMV carriers with the relevant HLA were identified by cumulative public TCR beta family frequency. The study found HLA-C-restricted CMV-specific TCR beta clonotypes dominating the ex vivo response.

The clonotype comes from a human donor in good health (CMV status not recorded). Some clones in this sample may be carry-over from other donors' samples. Sequenced: CD8+ T cells from PBMCs.

The CDR3 DNA reads as TGTGCCACCTTGGGGTGGGGGTCCTACAATGAGCAGTTCTTC. Its protein product is CATLGWGSYNEQFF. The rearrangement joins TRBV19 to TRBJ2-1; D might be TRBD1 or TRBD2, each matching 5 bases. The V end lost 10 bases, the J end lost 1 base, and 14 bases lay between the germline ends. Germline values: CDR1 LNHDA, CDR2 SQIVND (reference sequence). The CDR3 loop spans 14 amino acids.